This TCR beta chain was recovered during a study of T cells after yellow fever vaccination. Study conclusions and caveats: The appearance of a small share of clonotypes in both CD4 and CD8 compartments was observed. High-abundance clonotypes from the bulk population could contaminate FACS-sorted repertoires.

Production of TCR cDNA was by 5'RACE template switching, which also added a universal primer site and UMIs. TCRdb reprocessed the 5' RACE reads with MiXCR, giving one entry per CDR3 protein. The table lists roughly 45,000 distinct CDR3 sequences, about 6.8% of them singletons. This CDR3 is built from 15 residues. V lost 6 bases and J 6 bases, leaving 21 bases between the germline ends. This clonotype was picked up many times. The genes are TRBV12-3 or TRBV12-4 and TRBJ2-7; the D gene is possibly TRBD2 (6 bases). The TCR was taken from a man aged 30 to 39 who received the YFV17D yellow fever vaccine. This specimen consisted of CD8+ T cells not binding an NS4B(214-222) dextramer, sorted from PBMCs, obtained 45 days after the yellow fever booster vaccination. CDR3 in DNA: TGTGCCAGCAGCTCCCCAGGACTAATTTACGGCGAGCAGTACTTC. Protein product: CASSSPGLIYGEQYF.